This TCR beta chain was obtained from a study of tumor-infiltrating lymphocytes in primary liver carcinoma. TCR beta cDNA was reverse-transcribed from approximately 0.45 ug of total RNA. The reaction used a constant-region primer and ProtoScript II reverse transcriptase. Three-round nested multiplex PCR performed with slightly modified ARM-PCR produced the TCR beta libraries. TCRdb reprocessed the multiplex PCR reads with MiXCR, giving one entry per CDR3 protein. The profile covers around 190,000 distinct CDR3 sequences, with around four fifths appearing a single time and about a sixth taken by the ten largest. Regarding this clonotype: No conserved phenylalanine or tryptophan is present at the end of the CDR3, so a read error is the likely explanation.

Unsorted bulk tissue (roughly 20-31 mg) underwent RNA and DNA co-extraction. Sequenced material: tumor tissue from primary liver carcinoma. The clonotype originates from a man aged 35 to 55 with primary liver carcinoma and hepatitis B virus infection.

The CDR3 is CGSSKTGEDGYTL. For the CDR3, the DNA is TGTGGCAGCAGTAAAACAGGGGAAGATGGCTACACCCTC. V gene TRBV6-5 combines with J gene TRBJ1-2; 7 bases agree with TRBD1. The CDR3 runs 13 residues. The germline CDR1 and CDR2 sequences are MNHEY and SVGAGI.